These T cell receptor beta chains were read from a single sample in a study of shared clonotypes between healthy human individuals. Assay used: immunoSEQ multiplex PCR; TCRdb lists only in-frame clones, some missing. The table records 1,500,000 or so clones, around 98.5% of them present only once. Sequencing used naive CD4+ T cells sorted from blood. The receptors stem from a man aged 30 to 39 in good health. Both conserved end residues are part of each CDR3.

v_call	cdr3_length	j_call	cdr3_aa
TRBV5-1	13	TRBJ1-4	CASSPGRMEKLFF
TRBV7-9	14	TRBJ1-4	CASSLTWGDEKLFF
TRBV5-1	12	TRBJ2-3	CASSSDLDTQYF
TRBV5-4	15	TRBJ1-1	CASSSYSTLNTEAFF
TRBV29-1	9	TRBJ2-3	CSVGWTQYF
TRBV28	14	TRBJ2-1	CASSVIPKVDEQFF
TRBV18	15	TRBJ2-3	CASSPRGASTDTQYF
TRBV5-1	16	TRBJ2-3	CASSRLANGVPDTQYF
TRBV7-2	16	TRBJ1-5	CASSLERAGSNQPQHF
TRBV10-3	15	TRBJ2-2	CAISDGTTNTGELFF
TRBV5-1	13	TRBJ1-1	CASRGSLNTEAFF
TRBV15	13	TRBJ1-5	CATSRGGNQPQHF
TRBV25-1	12	TRBJ1-2	CASSEYSTGYTF
TRBV7-6	16	TRBJ2-5	CASSLGPGQGQETQYF
TRBV28	16	TRBJ2-7	CASSVTGEPINYEQYF
TRBV27	15	TRBJ1-2	CASSPYGTGRIGYTF
TRBV2	12	TRBJ1-4	CATHRDNEKLFF
TRBV9	15	TRBJ2-7	CASSLGDRETYEQYF
TRBV6-5	13	TRBJ2-2	CASANPGAWELFF
TRBV28	12	TRBJ1-1	CASSLAGQGNFF
TRBV7-3	14	TRBJ2-5	CASSLGDRVETQYF
TRBV19	12	TRBJ2-1	CASSIASEWQFF
TRBV5-1	15	TRBJ2-3	CASSPGLMNTDTQYF
TRBV5-1	15	TRBJ2-5	CASSRLAGRQETQYF
TRBV6-1	15	TRBJ2-2	CASSVPAGNTGELFF
TRBV28	16	TRBJ2-1	CASSLLREGRGNEQFF
TRBV5-8	17	TRBJ1-4	CASQSLGFSGPSEKLFF
TRBV7-9	17	TRBJ1-1	CASSRSPGTGPNTEAFF